This entry is about one T cell receptor beta chain. Germline values: CDR1 MDHEN, CDR2 SYDVKM. J gave up 9 bases and V 2 bases, and 4 bases lay outside the gene matches. The CDR3 spans 14 residues. These data belong to a study of human T cells and chemical hapten exposure. This sample's time point: patch test 1, 2 weeks after DPC sensitization. The treatment is: therapeutic diphenylcyclopropenone sensitization with weekly scalp DPC. Via MiXCR, TCRdb re-called the RACE reads, giving one row per CDR3 protein. The sample shows some 170,000 distinct CDR3 sequences, about 22% of them seen only once. This material consisted of whole blood, taken in connection with sensitization to the hapten diphenylcyclopropenone (DPC). The V gene is TRBV28, the J gene TRBJ2-1, with 10 bases that match TRBD2. This sequence was found in a woman in her forties or fifties with alopecia areata. Some clones in this sample may be carry-over from other donors' samples. The CDR3 sequence is CASSLLAGDIEQFF. In DNA form, the CDR3 reads TGTGCCAGCAGTTTACTAGCGGGAGACATTGAGCAGTTCTTC.